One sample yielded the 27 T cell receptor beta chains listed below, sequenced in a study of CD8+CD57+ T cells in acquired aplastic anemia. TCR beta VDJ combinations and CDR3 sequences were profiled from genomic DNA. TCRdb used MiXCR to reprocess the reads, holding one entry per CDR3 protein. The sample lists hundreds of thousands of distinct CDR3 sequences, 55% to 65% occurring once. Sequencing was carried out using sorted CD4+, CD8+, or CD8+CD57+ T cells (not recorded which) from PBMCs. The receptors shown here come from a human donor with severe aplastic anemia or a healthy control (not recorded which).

CDR3 amino acids: CASSLYEREEGNEQFF. The CDR3, as DNA: TGTGCCAGCAGCTTATATGAGCGGGAGGAAGGCAATGAGCAGTTCTTC. This chain uses TRBV7-8 with TRBJ2-1, with 9 positions matching TRBD2. In germline, CDR1 is SGHVS, CDR2 FQNEAQ. This CDR3 is 16 amino acids long. J was trimmed by 6 bases and V by 2 bases; bases with no gene match: 8.

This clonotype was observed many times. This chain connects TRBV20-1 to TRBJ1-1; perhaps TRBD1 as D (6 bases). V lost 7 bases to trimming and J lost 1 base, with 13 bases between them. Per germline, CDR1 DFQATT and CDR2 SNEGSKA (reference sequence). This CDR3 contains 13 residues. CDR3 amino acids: CSGRGGWNTEAFF. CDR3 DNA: TGCAGTGGGAGGGGGGGGTGGAACACTGAAGCTTTCTTT.

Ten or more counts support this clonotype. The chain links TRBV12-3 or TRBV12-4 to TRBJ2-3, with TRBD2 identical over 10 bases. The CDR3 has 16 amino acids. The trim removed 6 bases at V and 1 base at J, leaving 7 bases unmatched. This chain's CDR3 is CASRKRGGGGTDTQYF. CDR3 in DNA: TGTGCCAGCAGAAAGCGGGGGGGTGGGGGCACAGATACGCAGTATTTT.

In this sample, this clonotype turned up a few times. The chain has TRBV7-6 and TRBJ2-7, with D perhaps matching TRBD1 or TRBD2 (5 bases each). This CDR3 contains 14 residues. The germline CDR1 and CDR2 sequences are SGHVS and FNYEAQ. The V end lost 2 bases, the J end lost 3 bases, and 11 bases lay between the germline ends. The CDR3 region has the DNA TGTGCCAGCAGCTTACGGGACCTAGACTACGAGCAGTACTTC. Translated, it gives CASSLRDLDYEQYF.

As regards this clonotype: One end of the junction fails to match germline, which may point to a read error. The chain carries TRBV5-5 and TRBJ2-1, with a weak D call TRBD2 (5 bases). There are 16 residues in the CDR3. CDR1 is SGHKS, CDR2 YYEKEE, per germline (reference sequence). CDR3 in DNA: TGCGCCAGCAGCCAAGATGGAGGCCCTCCCTTAGGTGAGCAGTTCTTC. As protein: CASSQDGGPPLGEQFF.

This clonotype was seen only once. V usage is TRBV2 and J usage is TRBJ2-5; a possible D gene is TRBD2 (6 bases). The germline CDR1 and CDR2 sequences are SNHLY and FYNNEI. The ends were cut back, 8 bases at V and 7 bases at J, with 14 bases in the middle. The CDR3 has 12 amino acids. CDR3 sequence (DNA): TGTGCCAGCTCACCGGGACTTGGGACCCAGTACTTC. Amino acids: CASSPGLGTQYF.

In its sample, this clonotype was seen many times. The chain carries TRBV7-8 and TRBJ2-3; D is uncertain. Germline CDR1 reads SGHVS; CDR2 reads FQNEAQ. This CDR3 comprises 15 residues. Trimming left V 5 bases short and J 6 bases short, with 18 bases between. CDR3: CASSQALLIHDTQYF. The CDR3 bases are TGTGCCAGCAGCCAGGCCCTTCTAATTCATGATACGCAGTATTTT. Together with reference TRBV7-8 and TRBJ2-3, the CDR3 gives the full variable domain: GAGVSQSPRYKVAKRGQDVALRCDPISGHVSLFWYQQALGQGPEFLTYFQNEAQLDKSGLPSDRFFAERPEGSVSTLKIQRTQQEDSAVYLCASSQALLIHDTQYFGPGTRLTVL.

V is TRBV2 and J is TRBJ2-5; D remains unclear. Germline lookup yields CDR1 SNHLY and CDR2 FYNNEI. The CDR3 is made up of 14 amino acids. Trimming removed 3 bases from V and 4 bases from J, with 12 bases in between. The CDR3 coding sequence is TGTGCCAGCAGTGAGGTGCTGCTGGGAGAGACCCAGTACTTC. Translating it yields CASSEVLLGETQYF. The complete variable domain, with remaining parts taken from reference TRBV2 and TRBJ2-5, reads EPEVTQTPSHQVTQMGQEVILRCVPISNHLYFYWYRQILGQKVEFLVSFYNNEISEKSEIFDDQFSVERPDGSNFTLKIRSTKLEDSAMYFCASSEVLLGETQYFGPGTRLLVL.

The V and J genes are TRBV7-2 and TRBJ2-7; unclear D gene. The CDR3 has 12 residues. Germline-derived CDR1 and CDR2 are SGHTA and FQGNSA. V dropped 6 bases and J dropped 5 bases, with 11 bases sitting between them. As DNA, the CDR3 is TGTGCCAGCAGTGCCGGAGTACACGAGCAGTACTTC. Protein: CASSAGVHEQYF.

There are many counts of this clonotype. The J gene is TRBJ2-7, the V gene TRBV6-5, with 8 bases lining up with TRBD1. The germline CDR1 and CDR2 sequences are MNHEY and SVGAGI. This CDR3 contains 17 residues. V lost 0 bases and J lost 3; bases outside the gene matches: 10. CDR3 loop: CASSYSYSGTGFYEQYF. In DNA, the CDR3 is TGTGCCAGCAGTTACTCTTATTCCGGGACAGGATTCTACGAGCAGTACTTC.

The CDR3, as DNA: TGTGCCACCAGCTCCGGCTACAATGAGCAGTTCTTC. Protein product: CATSSGYNEQFF. The V call is TRBV15, the J call TRBJ2-1; D call uncertain. The CDR3 length is 12 residues. Germline V gene lookup returns CDR1 LNHNV and CDR2 YYDKDF (reference sequence). Trimming took 5 bases from V and 3 from J, leaving 5 bases between them. The full variable domain, its missing parts supplied by reference TRBV15 and TRBJ2-1, is DAMVIQNPRYQVTQFGKPVTLSCSQTLNHNVMYWYQQKSSQAPKLLFHYYDKDFNNEADTPDNFQSRRPNTSFCFLDIRSPGLGDTAMYLCATSSGYNEQFFGPGTRLTVL.

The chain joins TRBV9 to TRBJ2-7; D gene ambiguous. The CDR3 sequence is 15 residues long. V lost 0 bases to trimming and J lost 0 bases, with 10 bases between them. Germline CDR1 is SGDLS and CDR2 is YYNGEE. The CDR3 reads CASSVESSRSYEQYF. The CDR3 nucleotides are TGTGCCAGCAGCGTAGAATCCTCTCGCTCCTACGAGCAGTACTTC.

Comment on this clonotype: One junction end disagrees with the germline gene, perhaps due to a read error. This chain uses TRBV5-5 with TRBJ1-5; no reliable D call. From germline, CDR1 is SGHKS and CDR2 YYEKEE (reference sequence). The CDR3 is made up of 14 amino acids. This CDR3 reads CASSLGSSNQPRHF. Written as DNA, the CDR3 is TGTGCCAGCAGTCTAGGGAGTAGCAATCAGCCCCGGCATTTT.

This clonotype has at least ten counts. CDR3 residues: CASSDRGQSPLHF. The CDR3 bases are TGTGCCAGCAGTGACAGGGGGCAATCACCCCTCCACTTT. The V gene is TRBV6-5, the J gene TRBJ1-6; 10 nucleotides line up with TRBD1. Germline assignment: CDR1 MNHEY and CDR2 SVGAGI. CDR3 length equals 13 residues. Unmatched junction bases numbered 2, after V lost 5 bases and J lost 10 bases.

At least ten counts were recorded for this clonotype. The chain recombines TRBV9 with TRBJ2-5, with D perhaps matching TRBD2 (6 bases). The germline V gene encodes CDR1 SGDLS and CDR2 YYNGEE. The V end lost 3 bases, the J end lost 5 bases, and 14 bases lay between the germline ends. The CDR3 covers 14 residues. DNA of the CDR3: TGTGCCAGCAGCGCCACCGGGACTTGGGAGACCCAGTACTTC. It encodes CASSATGTWETQYF. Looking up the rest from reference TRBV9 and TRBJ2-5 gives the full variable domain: DSGVTQTPKHLITATGQRVTLRCSPRSGDLSVYWYQQSLDQGLQFLIQYYNGEERAKGNILERFSAQQFPDLHSELNLSSLELGDSALYFCASSATGTWETQYFGPGTRLLVL.

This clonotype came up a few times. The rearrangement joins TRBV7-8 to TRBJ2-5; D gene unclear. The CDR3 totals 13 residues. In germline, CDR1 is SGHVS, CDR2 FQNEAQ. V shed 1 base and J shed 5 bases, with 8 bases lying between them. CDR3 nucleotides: TGTGCCAGCAGCTTAGTTTTCGTGGAGACCCAGTACTTC. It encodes CASSLVFVETQYF.

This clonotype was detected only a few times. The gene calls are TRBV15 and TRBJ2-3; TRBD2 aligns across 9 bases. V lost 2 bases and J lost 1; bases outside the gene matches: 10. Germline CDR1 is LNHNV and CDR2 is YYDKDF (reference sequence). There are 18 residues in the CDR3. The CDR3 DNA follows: TGTGCCACCAGCAGAAAACTGATGGCTAGCGGGGGCACAGATACGCAGTATTTT. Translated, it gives CATSRKLMASGGTDTQYF.

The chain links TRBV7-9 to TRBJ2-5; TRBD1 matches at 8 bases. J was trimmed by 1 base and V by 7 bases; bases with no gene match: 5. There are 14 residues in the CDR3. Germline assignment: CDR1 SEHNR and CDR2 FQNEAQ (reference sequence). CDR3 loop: CASNPGQGQETQYF. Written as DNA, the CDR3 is TGTGCCAGCAACCCAGGACAGGGCCAAGAGACCCAGTACTTC.

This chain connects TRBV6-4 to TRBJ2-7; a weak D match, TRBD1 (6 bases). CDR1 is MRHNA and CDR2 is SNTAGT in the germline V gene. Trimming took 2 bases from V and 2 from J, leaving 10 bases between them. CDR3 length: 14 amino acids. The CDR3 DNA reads TGTGCCAGCAGTGACCGGGACATACCCTACGAGCAGTACTTC. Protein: CASSDRDIPYEQYF.

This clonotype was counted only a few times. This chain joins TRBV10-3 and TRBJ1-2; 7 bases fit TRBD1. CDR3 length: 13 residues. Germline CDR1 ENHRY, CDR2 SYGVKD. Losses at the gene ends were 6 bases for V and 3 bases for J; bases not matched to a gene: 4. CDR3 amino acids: CAISYRGDYGYTF. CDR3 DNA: TGTGCCATCAGCTACAGGGGAGACTATGGCTACACCTTC.

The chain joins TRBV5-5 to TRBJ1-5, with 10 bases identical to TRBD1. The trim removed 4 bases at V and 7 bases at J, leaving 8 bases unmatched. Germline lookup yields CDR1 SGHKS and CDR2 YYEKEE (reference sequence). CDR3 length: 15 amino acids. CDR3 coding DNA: TGTGCCAGCAGCGGGGGGGACAGGGGAGAACAGCCCCAGCATTTT. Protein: CASSGGDRGEQPQHF.

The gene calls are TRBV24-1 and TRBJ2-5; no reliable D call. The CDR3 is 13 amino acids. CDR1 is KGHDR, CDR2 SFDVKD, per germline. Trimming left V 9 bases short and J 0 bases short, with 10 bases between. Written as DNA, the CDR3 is TGTGCCACCGGGGTACGGAACCAAGAGACCCAGTACTTC. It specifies CATGVRNQETQYF.

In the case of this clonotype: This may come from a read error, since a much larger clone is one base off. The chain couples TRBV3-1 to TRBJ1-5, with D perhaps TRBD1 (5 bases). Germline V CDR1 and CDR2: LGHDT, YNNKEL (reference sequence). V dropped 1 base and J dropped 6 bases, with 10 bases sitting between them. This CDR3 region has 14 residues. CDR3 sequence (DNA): TGTGCCAGCAGCCAAGGCGGGGCGGGTCAGCCCCAGCATTTT. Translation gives CASSQGGAGQPQHF. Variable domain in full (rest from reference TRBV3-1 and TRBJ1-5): DTAVSQTPKYLVTQMGNDKSIKCEQNLGHDTMYWYKQDSKKFLKIMFSYNNKELIINETVPNRFSPKSPDKAHLNLHINSLELGDSAVYFCASSQGGAGQPQHFGDGTRLSIL.

CDR3: CASRGGTGHLDQPQHF. DNA for the CDR3: TGTGCCAGCAGGGGGGGTACAGGGCACCTCGATCAGCCCCAGCATTTT. The chain employs TRBV25-1 and TRBJ1-5, with D possibly TRBD1 on 6 matching bases. The germline gives CDR1 MGHDK, CDR2 SYGVNS. Trimming took off 6 bases at V and 5 bases at J, with 20 bases between the two ends. This CDR3 region has 16 residues.

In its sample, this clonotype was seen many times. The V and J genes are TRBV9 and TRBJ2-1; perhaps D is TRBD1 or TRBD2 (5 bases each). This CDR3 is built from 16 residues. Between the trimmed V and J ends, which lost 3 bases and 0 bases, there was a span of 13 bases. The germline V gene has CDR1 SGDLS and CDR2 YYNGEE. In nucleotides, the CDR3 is TGTGCCAGCAGCGATCGACCCGGGACCTCCTACAATGAGCAGTTCTTC. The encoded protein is CASSDRPGTSYNEQFF.

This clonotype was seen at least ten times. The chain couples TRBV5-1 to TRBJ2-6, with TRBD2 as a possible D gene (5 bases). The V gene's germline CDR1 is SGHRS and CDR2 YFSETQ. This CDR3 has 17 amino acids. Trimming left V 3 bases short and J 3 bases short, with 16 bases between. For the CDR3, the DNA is TGCGCCAGCAGCTATTTTTTTATCGGGGATGGGGCCAACGTCCTGACTTTC. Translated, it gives CASSYFFIGDGANVLTF.

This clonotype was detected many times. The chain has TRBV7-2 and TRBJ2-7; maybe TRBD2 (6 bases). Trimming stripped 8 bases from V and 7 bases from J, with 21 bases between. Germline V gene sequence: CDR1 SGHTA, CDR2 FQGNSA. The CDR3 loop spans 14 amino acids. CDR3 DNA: TGTGCCAGCTTCCACAGGAGGGGTGGGGGTGAGCAGTACTTC. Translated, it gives CASFHRRGGGEQYF.